This TCR beta chain came from a study of blood T cell repertoires in COVID-19. Sequencing used immunoSEQ multiplex PCR; TCRdb keeps in-frame clones, though not all of them. Of some 270,000 clones listed, roughly 89% were seen once; the top ten hold roughly 1.9%. With 5 bases clipped from V and 2 bases from J, the junction kept 6 bases outside the gene matches. This CDR3 comprises 15 residues. Germline values: CDR1 SGHTA, CDR2 FQGTGA. The chain links TRBV7-3 to TRBJ2-1; 7 nucleotides align to TRBD2. The sequence was obtained from an older woman who had recovered from COVID-19. The sequencing sample was made of PBMCs or T cells enriched from blood (not recorded which). The chain's CDR3 is CASSPTSMPYNEQFF. In DNA form, the CDR3 reads TGTGCCAGCAGCCCGACTAGCATGCCCTACAATGAGCAGTTCTTC.